This TCR beta chain comes out of a study of T cells expressing NK-cell markers. Germline lookup yields CDR1 MNHEY and CDR2 SMNVEV (reference sequence). This CDR3 is built from 15 residues. 5'RACE template switching with UMIs generated TCR beta cDNA. For each CDR3 protein, TCRdb gives one entry from its re-call of the 5' RACE reads, without DNA. The sample data list about 110,000 distinct CDR3 sequences. V and J are TRBV27 and TRBJ2-7; TCRdb designates TRBD2, a call that cannot be tested without DNA. The receptor was isolated from a woman between 18 and 75 years old in good health. Source material: blood T cells: a sorted CD56 or NKG2C T cell subset, CD4+ or CD8+ T cells, or bulk PBMC T cells (not recorded which). The CDR3 sequence: CASSFVSGRPYEQYF.